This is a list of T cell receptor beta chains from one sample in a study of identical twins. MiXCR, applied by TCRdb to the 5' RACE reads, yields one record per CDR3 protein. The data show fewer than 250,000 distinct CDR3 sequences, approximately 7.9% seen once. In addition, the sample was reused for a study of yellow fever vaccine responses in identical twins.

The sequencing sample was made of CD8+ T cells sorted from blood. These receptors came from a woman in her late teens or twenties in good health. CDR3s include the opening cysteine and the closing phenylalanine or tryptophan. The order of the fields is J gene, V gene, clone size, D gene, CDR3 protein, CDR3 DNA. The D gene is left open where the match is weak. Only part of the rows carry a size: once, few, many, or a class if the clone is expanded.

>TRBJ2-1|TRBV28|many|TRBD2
CASSLPASGRIEQFF
TGTGCCAGCAGCCTCCCTGCTAGCGGGAGGATTGAGCAGTTCTTC
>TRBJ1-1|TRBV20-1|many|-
CSARDMTSTEAFF
TGCAGTGCTAGAGATATGACCAGCACTGAAGCTTTCTTT
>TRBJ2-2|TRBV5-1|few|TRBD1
CASSLVDRLSDTGELFF
TGCGCCAGCAGCTTGGTGGACAGGTTATCGGACACCGGGGAGCTGTTTTTT
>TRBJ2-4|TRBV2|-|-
CASSEPRHLAKNIQYF
TGTGCCAGCAGTGAACCCAGGCACCTAGCCAAAAACATTCAGTACTTC
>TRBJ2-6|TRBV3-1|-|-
CASSHTSLPTSGANVLTF
TGTGCCAGCAGCCACACAAGCTTACCGACCTCTGGGGCCAACGTCCTGACTTTC
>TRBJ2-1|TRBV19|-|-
CASIFGSIHEQFF
TGTGCCAGTATTTTCGGTAGCATCCATGAGCAGTTCTTC
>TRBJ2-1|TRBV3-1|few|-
CASSQGLGVNSYNEQFF
TGTGCCAGCAGCCAAGGTTTGGGGGTTAATTCCTACAATGAGCAGTTCTTC
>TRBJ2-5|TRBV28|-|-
CASSFLAGLETQYF
-
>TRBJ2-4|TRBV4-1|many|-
CASSQGIMAAKNIQYF
TGCGCCAGCAGCCAAGGTATAATGGCGGCCAAAAACATTCAGTACTTC
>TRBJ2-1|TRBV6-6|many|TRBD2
CASRGLADNEQFF
TGTGCCAGCAGGGGACTAGCGGACAATGAGCAGTTCTTC
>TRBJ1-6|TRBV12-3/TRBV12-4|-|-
CASSPMGGDSPLHF
TGTGCCAGCAGCCCCATGGGAGGGGATTCACCCCTCCACTTT
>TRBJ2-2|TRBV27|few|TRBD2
CASSSRLAGGELFF
TGTGCCAGCAGTTCCCGACTAGCCGGCGGGGAGCTGTTTTTT
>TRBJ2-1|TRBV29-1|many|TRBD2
CSVVIRREKIGLNEQFF
TGCAGCGTTGTTATAAGGCGGGAGAAGATAGGGCTAAATGAGCAGTTCTTC
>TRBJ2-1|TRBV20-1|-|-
CSARDGASSYNEQFF
TGCAGTGCTAGAGATGGCGCTAGCTCCTACAATGAGCAGTTCTTC
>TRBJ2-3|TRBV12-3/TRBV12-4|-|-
CASSLAGDRRYF
TGTGCCAGCAGTTTAGCTGGTGATAGACGGTATTTT
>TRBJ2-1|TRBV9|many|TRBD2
CASSGLADEQFF
TGTGCCAGCAGCGGACTAGCTGACGAGCAGTTCTTC
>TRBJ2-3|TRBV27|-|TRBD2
CASSFQPGLAGTDTQYF
TGTGCCAGCAGCTTTCAACCGGGACTAGCGGGAACGGATACGCAGTATTTT
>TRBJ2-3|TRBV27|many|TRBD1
CASSFRDRHTDTQYF
TGTGCCAGCAGTTTCCGGGACAGGCACACAGATACGCAGTATTTT
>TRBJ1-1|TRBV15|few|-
CATSDRIMNTEAFF
TGTGCCACCAGCGACAGAATCATGAACACTGAAGCTTTCTTT
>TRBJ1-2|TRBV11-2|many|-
CASSLDGFYGYTF
TGTGCCAGCAGCTTAGACGGATTCTATGGCTACACCTTC
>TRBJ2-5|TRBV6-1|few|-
CASSEYSEWETQYF
TGTGCCAGCAGTGAATACAGCGAATGGGAGACCCAGTACTTC
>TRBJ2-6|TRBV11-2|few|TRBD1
CASSLVDRGRSGANVLTF
TGTGCCAGCAGCTTAGTGGACAGGGGACGCTCTGGGGCCAACGTCCTGACTTTC
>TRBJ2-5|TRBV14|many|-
CASSQRGHWETQYF
TGTGCCAGCAGCCAAAGAGGACACTGGGAGACCCAGTACTTC
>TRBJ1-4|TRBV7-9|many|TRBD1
CASSSGGAANEKLFF
TGTGCCAGCAGCTCAGGGGGCGCGGCTAATGAAAAACTGTTTTTT
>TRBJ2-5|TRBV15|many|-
CATAPAQETQYF
TGTGCCACCGCGCCAGCCCAAGAGACCCAGTACTTC
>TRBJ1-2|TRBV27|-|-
CASSFGGGLGGYTF
TGTGCCAGCAGTTTCGGTGGGGGGTTAGGCGGCTACACCTTC
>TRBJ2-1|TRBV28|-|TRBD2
CASSGGVVQFF
TGTGCCAGCAGTGGGGGGGTTGTGCAGTTCTTC
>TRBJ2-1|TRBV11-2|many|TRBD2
CATTFGLALYNEQFF
TGTGCCACCACTTTTGGACTAGCCCTCTACAATGAGCAGTTCTTC
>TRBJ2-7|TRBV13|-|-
CASSYGSHEQYF
TGTGCCAGCAGCTACGGGAGTCACGAGCAGTACTTC
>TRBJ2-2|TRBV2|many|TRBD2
CASSARDWREAMGAGELFF
TGTGCCAGCAGCGCACGGGACTGGCGGGAGGCCATGGGCGCCGGGGAGCTGTTTTTT
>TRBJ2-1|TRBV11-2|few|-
CASSDRTLPNNNEQFF
TGTGCCAGCAGCGATCGGACTCTACCCAACAACAATGAGCAGTTCTTC
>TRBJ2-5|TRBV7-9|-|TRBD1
CASSRTGQETQYF
TGTGCCAGCAGCCGGACAGGACAAGAGACCCAGTACTTC